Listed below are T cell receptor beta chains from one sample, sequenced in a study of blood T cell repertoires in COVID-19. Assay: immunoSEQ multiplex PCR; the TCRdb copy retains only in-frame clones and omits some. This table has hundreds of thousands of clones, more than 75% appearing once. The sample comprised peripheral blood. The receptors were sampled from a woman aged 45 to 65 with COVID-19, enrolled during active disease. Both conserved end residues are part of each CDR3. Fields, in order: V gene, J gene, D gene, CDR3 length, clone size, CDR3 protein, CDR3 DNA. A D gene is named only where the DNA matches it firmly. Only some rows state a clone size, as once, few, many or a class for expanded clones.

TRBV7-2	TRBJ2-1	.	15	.	CASNAQGGHHNEQFF	TGTGCCAGCAACGCCCAGGGTGGCCACCACAATGAGCAGTTCTTC
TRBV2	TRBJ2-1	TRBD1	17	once	CASSEEDRGNSYNEQFF	TGTGCCAGCAGTGAAGAGGACAGGGGGAATTCCTACAATGAGCAGTTCTTC
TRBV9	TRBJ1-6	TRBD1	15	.	CASSEAGGGNSPLHF	TGTGCCAGCAGCGAGGCAGGGGGCGGGAATTCACCCCTCCACTTT
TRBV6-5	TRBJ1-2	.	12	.	CASRVSGVGYTF	TGTGCCAGCAGGGTCTCAGGGGTTGGCTACACCTTC
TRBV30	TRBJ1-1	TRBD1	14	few	CAWRQGLRSTEAFF	TGTGCCTGGCGACAGGGTTTGAGGAGTACTGAAGCTTTCTTT
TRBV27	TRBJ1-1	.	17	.	CASSLKFGWGLNTEAFF	TGTGCCAGCAGTTTAAAATTCGGCTGGGGCTTGAACACTGAAGCTTTCTTT
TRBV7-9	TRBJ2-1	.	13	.	CASSEIGDNEQFF	TGTGCCAGCAGCGAGATCGGGGACAATGAGCAGTTCTTC
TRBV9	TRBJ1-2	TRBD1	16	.	CASSTTGTGLNYGYTF	TGTGCCAGCAGCACGACCGGGACAGGACTTAACTATGGCTACACCTTC
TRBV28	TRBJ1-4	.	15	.	CASSLPRGGPEKLFF	TGTGCCAGCAGTTTACCCCGAGGGGGTCCGGAAAAACTGTTTTTT
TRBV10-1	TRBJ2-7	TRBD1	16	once	CASRKPPGQVSYEQYF	TGCGCCAGCAGGAAACCACCGGGACAGGTAAGCTACGAGCAGTACTTC
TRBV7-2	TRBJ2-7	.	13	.	CASSLGRFYEQYF	TGTGCCAGCAGCTTAGGCCGGTTCTACGAGCAGTACTTC
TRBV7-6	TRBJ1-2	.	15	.	CASSLAGASLYGYTF	TGTGCCAGCAGCTTAGCTGGGGCTTCCCTCTATGGCTACACCTTC
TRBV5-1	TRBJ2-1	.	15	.	CASSLGGTSYNEQFF	TGCGCCAGCAGCTTGGGAGGTACCTCCTACAATGAGCAGTTCTTC
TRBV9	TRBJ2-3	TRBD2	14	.	CARLAGASTDTQYF	TGTGCCAGGTTAGCGGGAGCTAGCACAGATACGCAGTATTTT
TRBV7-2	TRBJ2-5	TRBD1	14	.	CASSTRQGRETQYF	TGTGCCAGCAGCACGAGACAGGGCCGAGAGACCCAGTACTTC
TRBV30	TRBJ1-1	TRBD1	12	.	CAWSPTGDEAFF	TGTGCCTGGAGTCCGACAGGGGACGAAGCTTTCTTT
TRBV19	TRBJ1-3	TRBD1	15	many	CASRLTGASGNTIYF	TGTGCCAGTAGGCTGACAGGGGCCTCTGGAAACACCATATATTTT
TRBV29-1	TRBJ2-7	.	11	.	CSVDRGFQQYF	TGCAGCGTTGATCGGGGTTTCCAGCAGTACTTC
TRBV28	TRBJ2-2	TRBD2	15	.	CASSVSGRSTGELFF	TGTGCCAGCAGCGTTAGCGGGAGGAGCACCGGGGAGCTGTTTTTT
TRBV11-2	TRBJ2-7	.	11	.	CASSFHSEQYF	TGTGCCAGCAGCTTCCACTCCGAGCAGTACTTC
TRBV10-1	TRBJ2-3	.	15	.	CASRRDGTSTDTQYF	TGCGCCAGCAGAAGAGACGGGACTAGCACAGATACGCAGTATTTT
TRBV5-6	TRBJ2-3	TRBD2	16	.	CASSPGTSGRTDTQYF	TGTGCCAGCAGCCCCGGGACTAGCGGGAGGACAGATACGCAGTATTTT
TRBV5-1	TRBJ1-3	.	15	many	CASSLAWSSGNTIYF	TGCGCCAGCAGCTTGGCTTGGAGCTCTGGAAACACCATATATTTT
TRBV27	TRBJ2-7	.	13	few	CASSLGGTAEQYF	TGTGCCAGCAGTTTAGGGGGGACCGCCGAGCAGTACTTC
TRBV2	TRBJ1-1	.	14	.	CASSYENMNTEAFF	TGTGCCAGCAGTTATGAAAACATGAACACTGAAGCTTTCTTT
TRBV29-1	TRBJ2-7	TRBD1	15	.	CSVANSPTTGDEQYF	TGCAGCGTCGCGAACTCCCCAACGACAGGGGACGAGCAGTACTTC
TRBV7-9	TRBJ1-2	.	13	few	CASSPGTSYGYTF	TGTGCCAGCAGCCCCGGGACATCGTATGGCTACACCTTC
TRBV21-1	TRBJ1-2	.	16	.	CASSNKDSQQNYGYTF	TGTGCCAGCAGCAATAAGGACAGTCAGCAAAACTATGGCTACACCTTC
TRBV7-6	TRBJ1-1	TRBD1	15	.	CASSSGQGSATEAFF	TGTGCCAGCAGCTCGGGACAGGGTTCAGCAACTGAAGCTTTCTTT
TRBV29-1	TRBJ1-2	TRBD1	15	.	CSVAMGQGQLDGYTF	TGCAGCGTTGCTATGGGACAGGGGCAATTAGACGGCTACACCTTC
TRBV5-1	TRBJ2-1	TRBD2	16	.	CASSSWAAGGLGEQFF	TGCGCCAGCAGCTCGTGGGCAGCGGGAGGGCTCGGGGAGCAGTTCTTC
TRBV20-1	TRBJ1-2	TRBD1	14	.	CSASAGTGGFGYTF	TGCAGTGCTAGTGCCGGGACAGGGGGCTTTGGCTACACCTTC
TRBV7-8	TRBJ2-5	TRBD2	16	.	CASSLAVSGAQETQYF	TGTGCCAGCAGCTTAGCGGTTAGCGGGGCGCAAGAGACCCAGTACTTC
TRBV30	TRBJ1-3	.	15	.	CAWSVLGRVGNTIYF	TGTGCCTGGAGTGTACTGGGGAGGGTTGGAAACACCATATATTTT
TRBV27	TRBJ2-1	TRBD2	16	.	CASSETSGNSYNEQFF	TGTGCCAGCAGTGAGACTAGCGGGAACTCCTACAATGAGCAGTTCTTC
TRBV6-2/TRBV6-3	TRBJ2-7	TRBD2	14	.	CASSSSGRLNEQYF	TGTGCCAGCAGTTCTAGCGGGAGGCTGAACGAGCAGTACTTC
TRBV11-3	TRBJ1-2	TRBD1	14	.	CASSPSQGRRGYTF	TGTGCCAGCAGCCCGTCACAGGGGCGACGGGGCTACACCTTC
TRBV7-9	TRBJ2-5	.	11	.	CASSPMETQYF	TGTGCCAGCAGCCCTATGGAGACCCAGTACTTC
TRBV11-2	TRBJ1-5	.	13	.	CASSLGSDQPQHF	TGTGCCAGCAGCTTAGGGTCAGATCAGCCCCAGCATTTT
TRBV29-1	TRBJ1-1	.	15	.	CSVPHFRGVNTEAFF	TGCAGCGTGCCTCATTTCAGGGGAGTGAACACTGAAGCTTTCTTT
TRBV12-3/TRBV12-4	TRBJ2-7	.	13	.	CASSFDSAYEQYF	TGTGCCAGCAGTTTCGACAGCGCCTACGAGCAGTACTTC
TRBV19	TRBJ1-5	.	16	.	CASSIGGRGSNQPQHF	TGTGCCAGTAGTATCGGGGGACGGGGGAGCAATCAGCCCCAGCATTTT
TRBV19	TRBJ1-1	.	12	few	CATESGNTEAFF	TGTGCCACTGAAAGCGGAAACACTGAAGCTTTCTTT
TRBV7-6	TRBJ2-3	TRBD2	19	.	CASSLERYIAGENTDTQYF	TGTGCCAGCAGCTTAGAGAGGTACATAGCGGGAGAAAACACAGATACGCAGTATTTT
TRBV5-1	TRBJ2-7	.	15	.	CASSWDGTLSYEQYF	TGCGCCAGCAGCTGGGACGGGACACTATCCTACGAGCAGTACTTC
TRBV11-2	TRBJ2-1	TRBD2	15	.	CASEVAGGPFAEQFF	TGTGCCAGCGAAGTAGCGGGAGGGCCTTTTGCTGAGCAGTTCTTC
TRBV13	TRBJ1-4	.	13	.	CASSLDLNEKLFF	TGTGCCAGCAGCTTAGATCTCAATGAAAAACTGTTTTTT
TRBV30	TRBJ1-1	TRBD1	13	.	CAWAGQGYTEAFF	TGTGCCTGGGCCGGACAGGGTTACACTGAAGCTTTCTTT
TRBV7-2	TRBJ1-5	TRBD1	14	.	CASSGKDRVQPQHF	TGTGCCAGCTCGGGAAAGGACAGGGTTCAGCCCCAGCATTTT